Here is one TCR beta chain with its context. As yet, its antigen is unknown. The sample originates from a study of vaccination and CD4 T cells after COVID-19. Sequence data for DNA of cultured CD4+ T cells were generated by the Oncomine TCR Beta short-read assay. MiXCR, applied by TCRdb to the PCR reads, yields one record per CDR3 protein. The table shows 15,000 to 20,000 distinct CDR3 sequences, with about 45% occurring only once. The sample's treatment: approximately 9-day PBMC culture with coronavirus spike peptide pools or control peptides (ViraFEST assay). This CDR3 is built from 14 residues. V lost 5 bases and J 2 bases, leaving 13 bases between the germline ends. In germline, CDR1 is SEHNR, CDR2 FQNEAQ (reference sequence).

The TCR comes from a human donor who had recovered from COVID-19. Sequenced material: CD4+ T cells from blood, cultured in vitro, taken after SARS-CoV-2 vaccination. This chain links TRBV7-9 with TRBJ2-7; D possibly corresponds to TRBD2 (5 bases). The CDR3 region has the DNA TGTGCCAGCAGCGGGAGTCACATGCCCTACGAGCAGTACTTC. Residues: CASSGSHMPYEQYF.